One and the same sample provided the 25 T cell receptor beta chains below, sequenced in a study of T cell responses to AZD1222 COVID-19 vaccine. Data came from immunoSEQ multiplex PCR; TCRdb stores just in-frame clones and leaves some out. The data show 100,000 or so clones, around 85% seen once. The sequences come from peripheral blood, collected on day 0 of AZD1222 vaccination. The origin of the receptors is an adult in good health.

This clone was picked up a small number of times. The CDR3 DNA reads as TGTGCCAGCAGCGCCGGGCCAGCCTCTGAAGCTTTCTTT. Translating it yields CASSAGPASEAFF. This chain uses TRBV12-3 or TRBV12-4 with TRBJ1-1; D unclear. V was pared by 6 bases and J by 6 bases, with 14 bases between. CDR3 length equals 13 residues.

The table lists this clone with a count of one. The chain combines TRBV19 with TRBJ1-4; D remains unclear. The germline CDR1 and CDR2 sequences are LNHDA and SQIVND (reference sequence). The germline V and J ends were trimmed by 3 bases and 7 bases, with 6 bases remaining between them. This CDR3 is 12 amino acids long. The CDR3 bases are TGTGCCAGTAGTATTTCTGTTGAAAAACTGTTTTTT. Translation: CASSISVEKLFF.

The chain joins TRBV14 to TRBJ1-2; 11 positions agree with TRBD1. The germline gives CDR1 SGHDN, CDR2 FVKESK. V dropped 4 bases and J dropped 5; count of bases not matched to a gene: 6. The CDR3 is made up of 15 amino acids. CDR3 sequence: CASSLPGTGGYGYTF. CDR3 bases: TGTGCCAGCAGCCTACCCGGGACAGGGGGATATGGCTACACCTTC.

The CDR3 DNA follows: TGTGCCAGCAGTTTCGGACAGTCCATATATTTT. It is translated as CASSFGQSIYF. This chain joins TRBV2 and TRBJ1-3, with D possibly TRBD1 on 6 matching bases. Germline V CDR1 and CDR2: SNHLY, FYNNEI. CDR3 length equals 11 residues. Trimming pared 5 bases from V and 11 bases from J, leaving 10 bases between.

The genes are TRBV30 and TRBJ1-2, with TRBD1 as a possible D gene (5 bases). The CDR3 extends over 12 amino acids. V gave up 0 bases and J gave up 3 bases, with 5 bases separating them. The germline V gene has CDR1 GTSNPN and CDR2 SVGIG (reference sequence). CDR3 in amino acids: CAWSVGDYGYTF. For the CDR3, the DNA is TGTGCCTGGAGTGTGGGGGACTATGGCTACACCTTC.

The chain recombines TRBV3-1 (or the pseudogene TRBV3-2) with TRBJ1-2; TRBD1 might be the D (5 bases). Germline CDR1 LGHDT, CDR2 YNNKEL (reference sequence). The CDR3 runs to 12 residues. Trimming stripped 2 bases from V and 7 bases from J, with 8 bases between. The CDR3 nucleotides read TGTGCCAGCAGCCAAACAGGTAGTGGCTACACCTTC. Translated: CASSQTGSGYTF.

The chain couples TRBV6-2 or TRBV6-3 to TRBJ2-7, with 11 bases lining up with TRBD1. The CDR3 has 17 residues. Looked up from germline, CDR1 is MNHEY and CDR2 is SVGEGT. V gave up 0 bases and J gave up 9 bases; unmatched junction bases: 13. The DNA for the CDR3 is TGTGCCAGCAGTTACTCCCTGGAGTGGACAGGGGGCTTGTGGCAGTACTTC. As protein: CASSYSLEWTGGLWQYF.

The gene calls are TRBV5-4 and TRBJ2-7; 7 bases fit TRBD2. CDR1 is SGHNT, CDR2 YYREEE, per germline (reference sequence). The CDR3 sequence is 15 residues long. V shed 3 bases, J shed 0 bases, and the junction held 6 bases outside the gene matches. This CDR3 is CASSYSGTLSYEQYF. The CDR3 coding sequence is TGTGCCAGCAGCTACAGCGGGACCCTCTCCTACGAGCAGTACTTC.

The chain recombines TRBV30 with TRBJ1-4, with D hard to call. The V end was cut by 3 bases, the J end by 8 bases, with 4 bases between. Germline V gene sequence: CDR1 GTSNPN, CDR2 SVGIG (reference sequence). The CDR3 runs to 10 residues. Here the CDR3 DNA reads TGTGCCTGGAGCGACGAAAAACTGTTTTTT. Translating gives CAWSDEKLFF.

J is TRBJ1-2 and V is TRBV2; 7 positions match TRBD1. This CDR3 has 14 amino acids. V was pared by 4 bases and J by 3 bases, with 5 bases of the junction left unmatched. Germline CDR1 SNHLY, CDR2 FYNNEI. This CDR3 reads CASSGQGGDYGYTF. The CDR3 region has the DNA TGTGCCAGCAGTGGGCAGGGGGGCGACTATGGCTACACCTTC.

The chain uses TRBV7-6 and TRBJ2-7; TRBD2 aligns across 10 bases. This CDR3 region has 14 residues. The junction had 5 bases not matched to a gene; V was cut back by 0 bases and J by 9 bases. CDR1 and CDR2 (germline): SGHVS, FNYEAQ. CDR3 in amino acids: CASSLAGTSETQYF. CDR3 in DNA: TGTGCCAGCAGCTTAGCCGGGACTAGCGAGACGCAGTACTTC.

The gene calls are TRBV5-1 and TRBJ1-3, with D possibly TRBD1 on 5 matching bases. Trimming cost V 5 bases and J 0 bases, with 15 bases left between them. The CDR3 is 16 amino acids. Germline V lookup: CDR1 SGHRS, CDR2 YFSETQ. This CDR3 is CASSESDSHSGNTIYF. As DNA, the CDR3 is TGCGCCAGCAGTGAGAGTGACAGCCACTCTGGAAACACCATATATTTT.

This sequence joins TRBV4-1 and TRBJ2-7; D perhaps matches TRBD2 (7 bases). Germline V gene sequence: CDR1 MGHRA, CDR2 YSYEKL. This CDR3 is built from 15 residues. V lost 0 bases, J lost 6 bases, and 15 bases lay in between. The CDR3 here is CASSQDQGGGSEQYF. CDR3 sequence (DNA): TGCGCCAGCAGCCAAGATCAAGGGGGGGGATCCGAGCAGTACTTC.

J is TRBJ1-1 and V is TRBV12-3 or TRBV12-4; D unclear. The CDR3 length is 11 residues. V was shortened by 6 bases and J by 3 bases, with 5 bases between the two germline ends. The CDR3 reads CASRTYTEAFF. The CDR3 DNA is TGTGCCAGCAGGACTTACACTGAAGCTTTCTTT.

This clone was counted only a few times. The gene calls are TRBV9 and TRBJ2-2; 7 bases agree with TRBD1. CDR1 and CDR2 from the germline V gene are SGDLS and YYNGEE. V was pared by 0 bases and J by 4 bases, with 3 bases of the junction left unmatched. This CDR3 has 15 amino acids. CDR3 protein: CASSVGGTATGELFF. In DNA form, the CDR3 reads TGTGCCAGCAGCGTAGGAGGGACAGCCACCGGGGAGCTGTTTTTT.

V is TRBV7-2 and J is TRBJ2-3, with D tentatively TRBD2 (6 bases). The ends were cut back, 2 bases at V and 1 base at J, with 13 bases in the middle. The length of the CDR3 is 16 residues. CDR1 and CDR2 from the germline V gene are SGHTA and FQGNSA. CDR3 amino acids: CASSLNQRVRTDTQYF. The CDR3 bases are TGTGCCAGCAGCTTAAATCAGCGGGTTCGCACAGATACGCAGTATTTT.

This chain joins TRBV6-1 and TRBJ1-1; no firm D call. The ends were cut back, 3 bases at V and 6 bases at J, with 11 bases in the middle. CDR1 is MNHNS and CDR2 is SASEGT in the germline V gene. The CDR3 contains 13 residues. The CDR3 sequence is CASSDTDYPEAFF. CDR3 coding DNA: TGTGCCAGCAGTGATACGGACTACCCTGAAGCTTTCTTT.

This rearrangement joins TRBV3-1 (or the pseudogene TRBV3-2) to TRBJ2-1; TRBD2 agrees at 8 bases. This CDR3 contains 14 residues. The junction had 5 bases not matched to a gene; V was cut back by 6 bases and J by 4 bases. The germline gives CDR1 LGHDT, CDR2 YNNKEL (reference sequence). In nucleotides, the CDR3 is TGTGCCAGCAGGCTCGGGAGGGAGTACAATGAGCAGTTCTTC. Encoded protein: CASRLGREYNEQFF.

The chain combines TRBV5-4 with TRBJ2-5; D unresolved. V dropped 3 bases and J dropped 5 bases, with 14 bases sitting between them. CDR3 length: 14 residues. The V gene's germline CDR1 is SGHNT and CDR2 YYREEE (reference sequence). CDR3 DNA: TGTGCCAGCAGCTCACTTCTAGAAGCGGAGACCCAGTACTTC. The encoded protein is CASSSLLEAETQYF. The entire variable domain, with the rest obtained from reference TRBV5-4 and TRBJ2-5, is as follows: ETGVTQSPTHLIKTRGQQVTLRCSSQSGHNTVSWYQQALGQGPQFIFQYYREEENGRGNFPPRFSGLQFPNYSSELNVNALELDDSALYLCASSSLLEAETQYFGPGTRLLVL.

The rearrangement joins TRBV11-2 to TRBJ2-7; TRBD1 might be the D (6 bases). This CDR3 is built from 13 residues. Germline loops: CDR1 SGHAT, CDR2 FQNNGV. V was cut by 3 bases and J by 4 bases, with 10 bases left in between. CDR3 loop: CASSFGQIYEQYF. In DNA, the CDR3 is TGTGCCAGCAGCTTCGGACAGATTTACGAGCAGTACTTC.

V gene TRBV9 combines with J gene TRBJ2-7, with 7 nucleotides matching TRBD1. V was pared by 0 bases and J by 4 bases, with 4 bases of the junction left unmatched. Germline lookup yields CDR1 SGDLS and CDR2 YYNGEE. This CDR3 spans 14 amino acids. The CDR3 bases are TGTGCCAGCAGCGTAGGGACAGGAACTTACGAGCAGTACTTC. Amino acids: CASSVGTGTYEQYF.

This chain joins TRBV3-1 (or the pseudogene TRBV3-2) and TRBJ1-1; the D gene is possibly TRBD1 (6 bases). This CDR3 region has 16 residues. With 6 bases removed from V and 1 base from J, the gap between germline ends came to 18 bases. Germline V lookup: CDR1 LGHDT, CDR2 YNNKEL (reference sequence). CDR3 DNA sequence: TGTGCCAGCAGGCGCCACGGGGGCGCGGGGAACACTGAAGCTTTCTTT. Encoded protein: CASRRHGGAGNTEAFF.

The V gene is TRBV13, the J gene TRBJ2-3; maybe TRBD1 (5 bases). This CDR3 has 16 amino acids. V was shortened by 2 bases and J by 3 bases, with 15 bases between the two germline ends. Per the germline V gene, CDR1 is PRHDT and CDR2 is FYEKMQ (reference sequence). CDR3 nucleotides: TGTGCCAGCAGCTTAAGACAAGGGGATAGGACAGATACGCAGTATTTT. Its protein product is CASSLRQGDRTDTQYF.

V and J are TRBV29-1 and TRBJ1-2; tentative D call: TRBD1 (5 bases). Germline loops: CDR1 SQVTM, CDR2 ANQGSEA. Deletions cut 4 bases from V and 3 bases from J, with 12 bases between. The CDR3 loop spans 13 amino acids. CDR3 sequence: CSVGNLGDYGYTF. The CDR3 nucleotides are TGCAGCGTTGGGAACCTGGGGGACTATGGCTACACCTTC. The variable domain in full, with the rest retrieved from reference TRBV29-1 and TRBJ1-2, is SAVISQKPSRDICQRGTSLTIQCQVDSQVTMMFWYRQQPGQSLTLIATANQGSEATYESGFVIDKFPISRPNLTFSTLTVSNMSPEDSSIYLCSVGNLGDYGYTFGSGTRLTVV.

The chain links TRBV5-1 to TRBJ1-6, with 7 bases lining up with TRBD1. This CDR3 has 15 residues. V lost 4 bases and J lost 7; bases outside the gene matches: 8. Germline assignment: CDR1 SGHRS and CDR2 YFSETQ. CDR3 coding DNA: TGCGCCAGCAGCATCGAGGGACAGAGGAATTCACCCCTCCACTTT. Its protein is CASSIEGQRNSPLHF.